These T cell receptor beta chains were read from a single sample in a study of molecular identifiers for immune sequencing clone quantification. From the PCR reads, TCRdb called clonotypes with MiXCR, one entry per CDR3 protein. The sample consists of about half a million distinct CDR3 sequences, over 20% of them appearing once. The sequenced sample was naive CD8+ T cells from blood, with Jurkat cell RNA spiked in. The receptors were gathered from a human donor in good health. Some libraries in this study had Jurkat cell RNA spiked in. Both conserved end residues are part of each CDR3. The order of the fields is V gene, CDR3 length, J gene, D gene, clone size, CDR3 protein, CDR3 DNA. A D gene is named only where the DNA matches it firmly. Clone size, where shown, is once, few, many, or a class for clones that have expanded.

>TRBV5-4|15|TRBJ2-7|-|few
CASSLGRGFSYEQYF
TGTGCCAGCAGCTTGGGTCGGGGTTTCTCCTACGAGCAGTACTTC
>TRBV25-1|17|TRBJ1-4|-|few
CASSEFTGSATNEKLFF
TGTGCCAGCAGTGAATTCACAGGGAGTGCAACTAATGAAAAACTGTTTTTT
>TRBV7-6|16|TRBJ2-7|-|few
CASSTTTGYKPYEQYF
TGTGCCAGCAGCACCACCACAGGGTACAAGCCCTACGAGCAGTACTTC
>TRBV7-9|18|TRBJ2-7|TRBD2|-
CASSVPGLAGVASYEQYF
TGTGCCAGCAGCGTACCGGGACTAGCGGGAGTTGCCTCCTACGAGCAGTACTTC
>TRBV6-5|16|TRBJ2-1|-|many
CASSYSNMFGDNEQFF
TGTGCCAGCAGTTACTCGAACATGTTTGGGGACAATGAGCAGTTCTTC
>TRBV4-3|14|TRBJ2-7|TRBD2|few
CASSPGLEDYEQYF
TGCGCCAGCAGCCCAGGACTAGAAGACTACGAGCAGTACTTC
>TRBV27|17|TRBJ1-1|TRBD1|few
CASSLFSPTGANTEAFF
TGTGCCAGCAGTTTATTCTCCCCGACAGGGGCGAACACTGAAGCTTTCTTT
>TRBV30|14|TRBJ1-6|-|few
CAWSEGSQGSPLHF
TGTGCCTGGAGCGAAGGGTCCCAAGGCTCACCCCTCCACTTT
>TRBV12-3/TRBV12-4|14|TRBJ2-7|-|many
CASSLSGPGDEQYF
TGTGCCAGCAGTTTGAGCGGGCCAGGGGACGAGCAGTACTTC
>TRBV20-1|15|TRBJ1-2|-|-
CSARDLGQIDYGYTF
TGCAGTGCTAGAGACTTAGGACAGATAGACTATGGCTACACCTTC
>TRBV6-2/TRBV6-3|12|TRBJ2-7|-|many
CASSPLQGEQYF
TGTGCCAGCAGTCCCCTTCAAGGGGAGCAGTACTTC
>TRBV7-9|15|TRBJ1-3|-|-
CASRTSASSGNTIYF
TGTGCCAGCAGGACCAGTGCGAGCTCTGGAAACACCATATATTTT
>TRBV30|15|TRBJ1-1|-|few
CAWSDLQGSGTEAFF
TGTGCCTGGAGTGACCTCCAGGGGAGTGGGACTGAAGCTTTCTTT
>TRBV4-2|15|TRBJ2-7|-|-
CASSAVEGGVIEQYF
TGTGCCAGCAGCGCAGTGGAGGGGGGGGTGATCGAGCAGTACTTC
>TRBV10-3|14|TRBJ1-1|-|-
CAISDTRENTEAFF
TGTGCCATCAGTGATACCCGGGAGAACACTGAAGCTTTCTTT
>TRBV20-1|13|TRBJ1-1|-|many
CSARDPMNTEAFF
TGCAGTGCTAGAGATCCAATGAACACTGAAGCTTTCTTT
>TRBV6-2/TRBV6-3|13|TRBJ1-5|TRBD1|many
CASSWGQDQPQHF
TGTGCCAGCAGCTGGGGACAGGATCAGCCCCAGCATTTT
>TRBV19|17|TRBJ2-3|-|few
CASSIVGGDASTDTQYF
TGTGCCAGTAGTATTGTTGGAGGGGATGCCAGCACAGATACGCAGTATTTT
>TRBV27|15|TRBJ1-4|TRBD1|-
CASSTGTAPNEKLFF
TGTGCCAGCAGCACCGGGACAGCCCCTAATGAAAAACTGTTTTTT
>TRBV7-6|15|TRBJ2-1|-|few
CASSLGTGWYNEQFF
TGTGCCAGCAGCCTCGGGACGGGGTGGTACAATGAGCAGTTCTTC
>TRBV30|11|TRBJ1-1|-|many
CAWSLGTEAFF
TGTGCCTGGAGTTTGGGGACTGAAGCTTTCTTT
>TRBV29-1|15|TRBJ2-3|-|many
CSVVGWGGYTDTQYF
TGCAGCGTTGTTGGTTGGGGGGGCTACACAGATACGCAGTATTTT